Below are 28 T cell receptor beta chains sequenced from a single sample in a study of shared clonotypes between healthy human individuals. Method: immunoSEQ multiplex PCR; TCRdb's copy keeps in-frame clones and lacks some. The data hold about 92,000 clones, with roughly half observed a single time. The sequenced sample was PBMCs. The receptors here all came from a woman aged 40 to 50 in good health. Some clones in this sample may be carry-over from other donors' samples.

The chain couples TRBV27 to TRBJ2-7, with 9 bases matching TRBD1. V was pared by 4 bases and J by 2 bases, with 9 bases of the junction left unmatched. The CDR3 covers 16 residues. Germline V CDR1 and CDR2: MNHEY, SMNVEV (reference sequence). The CDR3 loop is CASSSPRDRATYEQYF. The CDR3 region has the DNA TGTGCCAGCAGTTCCCCCCGGGACAGGGCAACCTACGAGCAGTACTTC.

The chain carries TRBV28 and TRBJ2-7; D gene unclear. CDR1 and CDR2 from the germline V gene are MDHEN and SYDVKM. This CDR3 spans 15 amino acids. Trimming took off 5 bases at V and 2 bases at J, with 16 bases between the two ends. CDR3 nucleotide sequence: TGTGCCAGCAGTCCCCGGACCGCGTGGCCCTACGAGCAGTACTTC. It codes for CASSPRTAWPYEQYF.

This clone was seen a few times. This chain connects TRBV19 to TRBJ2-1, with a weak D call TRBD1 (6 bases). Germline V lookup: CDR1 LNHDA, CDR2 SQIVND (reference sequence). The ends were cut back, 7 bases at V and 4 bases at J, with 14 bases in the middle. The CDR3 length is 14 residues. For the CDR3, the DNA is TGTGCCAGTAAACCCGGGACACAATACAATGAGCAGTTCTTC. It yields the protein CASKPGTQYNEQFF.

Worth noting for this clone: A much larger clone differs by one base, so this may be a read error. No conserved phenylalanine or tryptophan is present at the end of the CDR3, so a read error is the likely explanation. The CDR3, as DNA: TGCAGCGTTGAAGATTCCGGGGTCGACGGCTACACCCTC. It yields the protein CSVEDSGVDGYTL. The V call is TRBV29-1, the J call TRBJ1-2, with D unclear. The V gene lost 0 bases and the J gene lost 8 bases, with 13 bases spanning the gap. The CDR3 covers 13 residues. CDR1 is SQVTM, CDR2 ANQGSEA, per germline.

V usage is TRBV28 and J usage is TRBJ2-7, with 10 bases that match TRBD2. After removal of 7 bases from V and 9 bases from J, the junction contained 9 bases not matched to a gene. CDR3 length: 13 amino acids. Germline lookup yields CDR1 MDHEN and CDR2 SYDVKM. DNA for the CDR3: TGTGCCAGCAACCCGAGACTAGCGGGTCCGCAGTACTTC. Protein: CASNPRLAGPQYF. The full variable domain, with the rest looked up from reference TRBV28 and TRBJ2-7, is DVKVTQSSRYLVKRTGEKVFLECVQDMDHENMFWYRQDPGLGLRLIYFSYDVKMKEKGDIPEGYSVSREKKERFSLILESASTNQTSMYLCASNPRLAGPQYFGPGTRLTVT.

The rearrangement uses TRBV13 and TRBJ2-1; the match to TRBD2 covers 7 bases. With 4 bases clipped from V and 5 bases from J, the junction kept 14 bases outside the gene matches. The CDR3 runs 17 residues. Germline V gene data show CDR1 as PRHDT and CDR2 as FYEKMQ (reference sequence). DNA of the CDR3: TGTGCCAGCAGCTCCCACCGGGGAGGGAGTTCGAACAATGAGCAGTTCTTC. Translated: CASSSHRGGSSNNEQFF.

This clone is a singleton in its sample. The chain carries TRBV28 and TRBJ2-7; D is possibly TRBD2 (6 bases). The V and J ends lost 4 bases and 4 bases respectively, with 17 bases between them. Germline V CDR1 and CDR2: MDHEN, SYDVKM. The CDR3 is 15 amino acids. The CDR3 bases are TGTGCCAGCAGTTCCCCCTGGGCGGGATCATACGAGCAGTACTTC. It yields the protein CASSSPWAGSYEQYF. Combining the CDR3 with reference TRBV28 and TRBJ2-7 gives the whole variable domain DVKVTQSSRYLVKRTGEKVFLECVQDMDHENMFWYRQDPGLGLRLIYFSYDVKMKEKGDIPEGYSVSREKKERFSLILESASTNQTSMYLCASSSPWAGSYEQYFGPGTRLTVT.

On this clone itself: Other DNA sequences within the sample encode an identical CDR3. The CDR3 here is CAWSRKDLPGLPQETQYF. As DNA, the CDR3 is TGTGCCTGGAGCCGGAAAGACCTGCCGGGACTACCACAAGAGACCCAGTACTTC. The rearrangement links TRBV30 to TRBJ2-5; 7 bases match TRBD2. Trimming took 3 bases from V and 2 from J; bases not matched to a gene: 18. The CDR3 is 18 amino acids. Germline V gene sequence: CDR1 GTSNPN, CDR2 SVGIG (reference sequence).

The chain is built from TRBV7-6 and TRBJ2-7, with 11 bases fitting TRBD2. This CDR3 spans 15 amino acids. The V gene end was trimmed by 5 bases and the J gene end by 2 bases; junction bases not matched to a gene: 5. The germline V gene encodes CDR1 SGHVS and CDR2 FNYEAQ. The CDR3 sequence: CASSPLAGGTYEQYF. CDR3 DNA sequence: TGTGCCAGCAGCCCTCTAGCGGGAGGTACCTACGAGCAGTACTTC. Filled out from reference TRBV7-6 and TRBJ2-7, the complete variable domain reads GAGVSQSPRYKVTKRGQDVALRCDPISGHVSLYWYRQALGQGPEFLTYFNYEAQQDKSGLPNDRFSAERPEGSISTLTIQRTEQRDSAMYRCASSPLAGGTYEQYFGPGTRLTVT.

CDR3 coding DNA: TGCAGCGTTGAAGATCCCCTTCAACGGGACAACACAGATACGCAGTATTTT. Residues: CSVEDPLQRDNTDTQYF. The J gene is TRBJ2-3, the V gene TRBV29-1, with a weak D call TRBD1 (6 bases). CDR1 and CDR2 from the germline V gene are SQVTM and ANQGSEA. V gave up 0 bases and J gave up 2 bases, with 18 bases separating them. The CDR3 covers 17 residues.

This clone has a handful of counts. The chain has TRBV15 and TRBJ1-4, with TRBD1 as a possible D gene (6 bases). The V end lost 1 base, the J end lost 7 bases, and 13 bases lay between the germline ends. The CDR3 sequence is 15 residues long. Germline V gene data show CDR1 as LNHNV and CDR2 as YYDKDF (reference sequence). CDR3 DNA sequence: TGTGCCACCAGCAGAGTTCAGGGGTCGCCTGAAAAACTGTTTTTT. Protein product: CATSRVQGSPEKLFF. Supplemented by reference TRBV15 and TRBJ1-4, the full variable domain reads DAMVIQNPRYQVTQFGKPVTLSCSQTLNHNVMYWYQQKSSQAPKLLFHYYDKDFNNEADTPDNFQSRRPNTSFCFLDIRSPGLGDTAMYLCATSRVQGSPEKLFFGSGTQLSVL.

This clone turned up a few times. V is TRBV29-1 and J is TRBJ2-7; 7 positions agree with TRBD2. Trimming removed 4 bases from V and 2 bases from J; junction bases left unmatched: 5. CDR1 is SQVTM, CDR2 ANQGSEA, per germline. The CDR3 covers 13 residues. CDR3 region: CSVGAGNTYEQYF. The CDR3, as DNA: TGCAGCGTTGGAGCGGGAAATACCTACGAGCAGTACTTC.

Comment on this clone: This sequence is one base from a far larger clone and is likely a read error. CDR3 sequence: CASSDSAGAYGYTF. CDR3 nucleotide sequence: TGTGCCAGCAGTGACTCAGCAGGGGCTTATGGCTACACCTTC. The gene calls are TRBV6-4 and TRBJ1-2, with TRBD1 as a possible D gene (6 bases). The CDR3 length is 14 residues. Germline CDR1 and CDR2: MRHNA and SNTAGT. The V and J ends lost 0 bases and 5 bases respectively, with 10 bases between them.

For this clone: This could be a read error, since a much larger clone is one nucleotide away. The same CDR3 arises from other DNA sequences in this sample as well. The CDR3: CASSPLADNEQFF. The CDR3 DNA is TGCGCCAGCTCACCACTAGCGGACAATGAGCAGTTCTTC. This chain connects TRBV18 to TRBJ2-1; 8 nucleotides agree with TRBD2. This CDR3 is built from 13 residues. Germline V lookup: CDR1 KGHSH, CDR2 LQKENI. Drawing the rest from reference TRBV18 and TRBJ2-1, the complete variable domain is NAGVMQNPRHLVRRRGQEARLRCSPMKGHSHVYWYRQLPEEGLKFMVYLQKENIIDESGMPKERFSAEFPKEGPSILRIQQVVRGDSAAYFCASSPLADNEQFFGPGTRLTVL.

This clone was seen a few times. V usage is TRBV25-1 and J usage is TRBJ2-6; tentatively, D is TRBD1 (6 bases). In germline, CDR1 is MGHDK, CDR2 SYGVNS. The CDR3 is made up of 15 amino acids. The V gene lost 10 bases and the J gene lost 0 bases, with 13 bases spanning the gap. The CDR3 DNA is TGTGCCAACCAGACAGGTAGCTCTGGGGCCAACGTCCTGACTTTC. Protein sequence: CANQTGSSGANVLTF.

Worth noting for this clone: A far bigger clonotype differs at one base, so this is likely a read error. Other nucleotide sequences in the sample specify the same CDR3. The CDR3 DNA reads TGTGCCTGGAGTGGTCAGGCGGGAGTTGCATACGAGCAGTACTTC. It is translated as CAWSGQAGVAYEQYF. This chain links TRBV30 with TRBJ2-7; 7 bases are shared with TRBD2. Germline V gives CDR1 GTSNPN, CDR2 SVGIG (reference sequence). The CDR3 has 15 amino acids. Unmatched junction bases numbered 10, after V lost 1 base and J lost 4 bases.

The J gene is TRBJ1-5, the V gene TRBV19; D might be TRBD1 (6 bases). Per the germline V gene, CDR1 is LNHDA and CDR2 is SQIVND (reference sequence). The CDR3 totals 17 residues. V dropped 4 bases and J dropped 5 bases, with 21 bases sitting between them. The CDR3 DNA sequence: TGTGCCAGTAGTACGGGGGCGGGGCTGAGAGGGGATCAGCCCCAGCATTTT. Encoded protein: CASSTGAGLRGDQPQHF.

About this clone itself: This sample includes further DNA sequences coding for the same CDR3. The V and J genes are TRBV2 and TRBJ2-7, with D uncertain. V was shortened by 6 bases and J by 2 bases, with 11 bases between the two germline ends. The CDR3 is made up of 13 amino acids. Germline V CDR1 and CDR2: SNHLY, FYNNEI. CDR3 DNA: TGTGCCAGCAGCACCCAGGTACCCTACGAGCAGTACTTC. Residues: CASSTQVPYEQYF.

This rearrangement joins TRBV6-6 to TRBJ2-7; possibly TRBD1 or TRBD2 for D (6 bases each). The CDR3 spans 15 residues. Germline V gives CDR1 MNHNY, CDR2 SVGAGI (reference sequence). Trimming removed 8 bases at V and 6 bases at J, with 23 bases between. CDR3 sequence (DNA): TGTGCCAGCGCAACACCCGGGGGACACTGGTCCGAGCAGTACTTC. Translating it yields CASATPGGHWSEQYF.

This clone was counted at least ten times. Mismatch with germline at one junction end may stem from a read error. The chain recombines TRBV4-1 with TRBJ1-1; tentatively, D is TRBD1 (5 bases). Germline lookup yields CDR1 MGHRA and CDR2 YSYEKL. The CDR3 runs to 16 residues. CDR3 loop: CASGQPRRGKNTEAFF. In DNA form, the CDR3 reads TGCGCCAGCGGCCAACCCCGTCGGGGGAAGAACACTGAAGCTTTCTTT.

The rearrangement links TRBV19 to TRBJ2-3; D remains unclear. V lost 6 bases and J lost 4, with 20 bases in between. The length of the CDR3 is 16 residues. CDR1 and CDR2 (germline): LNHDA, SQIVND (reference sequence). CDR3 nucleotide sequence: TGTGCCAGTAGCCCCGGCGGACGAGCAGTTCCAGATACGCAGTATTTT. The encoded protein is CASSPGGRAVPDTQYF.

The sample holds many counts of this clone. The chain has TRBV27 and TRBJ2-2; 7 bases agree with TRBD1. V shed 5 bases and J 5 bases; nucleotides not matched to a gene: 11. Germline lookup yields CDR1 MNHEY and CDR2 SMNVEV (reference sequence). The CDR3 has 16 amino acids. CDR3 region: CASSLRDSYFTGELFF. CDR3 nucleotide sequence: TGTGCCAGCAGTCTACGGGACAGCTACTTTACCGGGGAGCTGTTTTTT.

CDR3 sequence (DNA): TGTGCCTGGAGTGTATTGCGGACTAGCGGGAGGGCTGAGGAGACCCAGTACTTC. Translation gives CAWSVLRTSGRAEETQYF. The chain recombines TRBV30 with TRBJ2-5; TRBD2 matches 15 bases. With 0 bases clipped from V and 5 bases from J, the junction kept 10 bases outside the gene matches. Germline V CDR1 and CDR2: GTSNPN, SVGIG (reference sequence). CDR3 length: 18 residues.

This clone was observed a single time. The chain combines TRBV6-1 with TRBJ1-3; D might be TRBD1 (5 bases). Germline loops: CDR1 MNHNS, CDR2 SASEGT. There are 15 residues in the CDR3. V lost 8 bases and J 0 bases, leaving 14 bases between the germline ends. CDR3 in DNA: TGTGCCAGCGCCCGGGACGGAGGCTCTGGAAACACCATATATTTT. Translating it yields CASARDGGSGNTIYF.

This sequence joins TRBV19 and TRBJ2-7; TRBD2 might be the D (6 bases). V lost 6 bases and J lost 3, with 18 bases in between. CDR1 and CDR2 (germline): LNHDA, SQIVND (reference sequence). The CDR3 runs to 15 residues. CDR3 sequence reads: CASREGRQVGYEQYF. The CDR3 nucleotides read TGTGCCAGTAGGGAGGGCCGGCAGGTCGGCTACGAGCAGTACTTC.

This chain links TRBV11-3 with TRBJ2-1; TRBD2 matches at 10 bases. Germline V gives CDR1 SGHNT, CDR2 YENEEA. This CDR3 is built from 16 residues. Trimming took 5 bases from V and 0 from J; bases not matched to a gene: 4. The chain's CDR3 is CASSQGLASSYNEQFF. As DNA, the CDR3 is TGTGCCAGCAGCCAGGGACTAGCGAGCTCCTACAATGAGCAGTTCTTC.

This chain links TRBV2 with TRBJ2-7, with D possibly being TRBD2 (5 bases). CDR1 is SNHLY and CDR2 is FYNNEI in the germline V gene. V lost 2 bases and J 6 bases, leaving 20 bases between the germline ends. The CDR3 is 16 amino acids. CDR3: CASSERGGHYVSEQYF. The CDR3 region has the DNA TGTGCCAGCAGTGAACGGGGTGGTCATTATGTGAGCGAGCAGTACTTC. Drawing the rest from reference TRBV2 and TRBJ2-7, the complete variable domain is EPEVTQTPSHQVTQMGQEVILRCVPISNHLYFYWYRQILGQKVEFLVSFYNNEISEKSEIFDDQFSVERPDGSNFTLKIRSTKLEDSAMYFCASSERGGHYVSEQYFGPGTRLTVT.

This clone has just a few counts. This chain uses TRBV6-6 with TRBJ2-3, with D possibly matching TRBD1 (5 bases). The CDR3 consists of 15 residues. In germline, CDR1 is MNHNY, CDR2 SVGAGI (reference sequence). Trimming removed 6 bases at V and 0 bases at J, with 13 bases between. The CDR3 DNA follows: TGTGCCAGCAGCCCAGGGTTGGGTAGCACAGATACGCAGTATTTT. Its protein is CASSPGLGSTDTQYF.